This T cell receptor (beta chain) stems from a study of T cells in Graves' hyperthyroidism and ophthalmopathy. Whole-study findings and limits: Blood also contained most expanded thyroid clonotypes above 0.001. A 13 V-J signature model discriminated ophthalmopathy versus stable hyperthyroidism.

Amplified regions were TCR beta CDR3 sequences from RNA transcripts. TCR CDR3 regions were first amplified by RT-PCR with HTBI primers. Each CDR3 protein gets one entry after TCRdb re-called the multiplex PCR reads with MiXCR. The table shows around 420,000 distinct CDR3 sequences, with 15% to 17% occurring only once. This clonotype has more than one count but fewer than ten. Its antigen remains unidentified. This TCR came from a woman in her late teens or twenties with Graves' hyperthyroidism. The sequencing input was blood.

CDR3 in amino acids: CSANRGPRRYEQYF. CDR3 nucleotide sequence: TGCAGTGCTAACCGGGGCCCTCGTAGGTACGAGCAGTACTTC. V usage is TRBV20-1 and J usage is TRBJ2-7; D assignment may be TRBD1 or TRBD2 (5 bases each). Trimming stripped 4 bases from V and 4 bases from J, with 17 bases between. Germline V gives CDR1 DFQATT, CDR2 SNEGSKA (reference sequence). The CDR3 extends over 14 amino acids.